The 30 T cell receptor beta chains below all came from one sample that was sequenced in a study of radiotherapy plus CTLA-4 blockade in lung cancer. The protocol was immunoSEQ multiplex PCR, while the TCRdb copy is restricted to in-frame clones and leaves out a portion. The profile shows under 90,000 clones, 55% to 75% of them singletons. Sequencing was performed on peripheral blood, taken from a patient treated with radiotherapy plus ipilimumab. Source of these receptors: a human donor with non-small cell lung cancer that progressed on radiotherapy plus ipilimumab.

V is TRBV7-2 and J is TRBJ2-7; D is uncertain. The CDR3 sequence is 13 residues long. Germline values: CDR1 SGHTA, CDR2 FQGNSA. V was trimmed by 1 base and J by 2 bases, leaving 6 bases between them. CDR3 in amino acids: CASSLGRPYEQYF. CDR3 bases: TGTGCCAGCAGCTTAGGTAGGCCCTACGAGCAGTACTTC.

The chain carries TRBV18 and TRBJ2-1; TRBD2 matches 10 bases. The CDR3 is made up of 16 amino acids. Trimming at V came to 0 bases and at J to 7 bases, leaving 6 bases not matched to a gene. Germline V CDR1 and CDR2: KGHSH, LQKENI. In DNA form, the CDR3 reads TGTGCCAGCTCACCACCGGGTAGCGGGAGGCGGAATGAGCAGTTCTTC. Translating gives CASSPPGSGRRNEQFF.

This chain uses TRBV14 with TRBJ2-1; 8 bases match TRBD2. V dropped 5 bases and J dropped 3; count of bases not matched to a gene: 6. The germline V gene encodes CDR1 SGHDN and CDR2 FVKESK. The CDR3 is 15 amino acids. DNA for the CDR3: TGTGCCAGCAGCTTTCTAGCGGGTATCTACAATGAGCAGTTCTTC. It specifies CASSFLAGIYNEQFF.

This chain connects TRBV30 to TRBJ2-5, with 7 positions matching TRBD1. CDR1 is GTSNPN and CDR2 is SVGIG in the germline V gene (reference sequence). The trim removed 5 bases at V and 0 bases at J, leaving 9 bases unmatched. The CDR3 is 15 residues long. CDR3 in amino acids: CAWGYRGLNQETQYF. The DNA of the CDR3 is TGTGCCTGGGGGTACAGGGGCCTAAACCAAGAGACCCAGTACTTC.

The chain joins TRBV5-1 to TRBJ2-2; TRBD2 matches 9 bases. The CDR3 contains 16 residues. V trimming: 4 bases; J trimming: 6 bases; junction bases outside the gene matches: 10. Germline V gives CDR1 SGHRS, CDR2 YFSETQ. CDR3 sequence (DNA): TGCGCCAGCAGCCGACGACTAGCGGAAGGGGCCGGGGAGCTGTTTTTT. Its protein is CASSRRLAEGAGELFF.

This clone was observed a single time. The CDR3 region has the DNA TGTGCCAGCAGCGTAGGAGGCGGGGGCTACAATGAGCAGTTCTTC. Translation gives CASSVGGGGYNEQFF. The chain has TRBV9 and TRBJ2-1, with 7 bases identical to TRBD2. The germline V gene has CDR1 SGDLS and CDR2 YYNGEE. Losses at the gene ends were 0 bases for V and 3 bases for J; bases not matched to a gene: 3. There are 15 residues in the CDR3. The variable domain in full, with the rest retrieved from reference TRBV9 and TRBJ2-1, is DSGVTQTPKHLITATGQRVTLRCSPRSGDLSVYWYQQSLDQGLQFLIQYYNGEERAKGNILERFSAQQFPDLHSELNLSSLELGDSALYFCASSVGGGGYNEQFFGPGTRLTVL.

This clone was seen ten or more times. The CDR3 protein is CASSQQGSNTGELFF. CDR3 nucleotide sequence: TGCGCCAGCAGCCAACAGGGATCTAACACCGGGGAGCTGTTTTTT. V usage is TRBV4-3 and J usage is TRBJ2-2; D possibly corresponds to TRBD1 (5 bases). Per the germline V gene, CDR1 is LGHNA and CDR2 is YSLEER. The CDR3 has 15 residues. Between the trimmed V and J ends, which lost 2 bases and 2 bases, there was a span of 9 bases.

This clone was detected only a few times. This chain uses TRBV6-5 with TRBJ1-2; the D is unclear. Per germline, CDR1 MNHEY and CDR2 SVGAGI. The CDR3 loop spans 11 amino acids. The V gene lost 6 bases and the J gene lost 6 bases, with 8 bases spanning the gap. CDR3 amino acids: CASSGLDGYTF. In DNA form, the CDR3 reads TGTGCCAGCAGCGGACTAGATGGCTACACCTTC.

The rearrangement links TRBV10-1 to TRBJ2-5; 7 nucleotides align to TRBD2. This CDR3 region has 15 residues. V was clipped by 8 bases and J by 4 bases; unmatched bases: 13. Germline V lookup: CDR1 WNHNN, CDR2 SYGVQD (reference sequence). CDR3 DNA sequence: TGCGCCAGCGTGTTGGTAGCGGGTTCGGGAGAGACCCAGTACTTC. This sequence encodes CASVLVAGSGETQYF.

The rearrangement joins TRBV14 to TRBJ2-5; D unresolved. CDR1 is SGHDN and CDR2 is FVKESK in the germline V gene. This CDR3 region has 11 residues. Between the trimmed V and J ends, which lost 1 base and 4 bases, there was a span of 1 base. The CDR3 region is CASSQVETQYF. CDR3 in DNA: TGTGCCAGCAGCCAAGTAGAGACCCAGTACTTC.

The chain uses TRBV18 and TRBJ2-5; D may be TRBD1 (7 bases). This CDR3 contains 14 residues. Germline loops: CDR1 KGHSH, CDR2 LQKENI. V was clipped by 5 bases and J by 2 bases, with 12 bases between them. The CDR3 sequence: CASSAGTAQETQYF. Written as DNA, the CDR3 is TGTGCCAGCTCAGCGGGGACAGCACAAGAGACCCAGTACTTC.

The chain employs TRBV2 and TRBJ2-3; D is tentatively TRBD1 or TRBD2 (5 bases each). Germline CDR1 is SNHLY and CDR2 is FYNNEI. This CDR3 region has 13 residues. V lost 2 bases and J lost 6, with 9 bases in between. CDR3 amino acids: CASSEQGADTQYF. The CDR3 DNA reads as TGTGCCAGCAGTGAACAGGGAGCCGATACGCAGTATTTT.

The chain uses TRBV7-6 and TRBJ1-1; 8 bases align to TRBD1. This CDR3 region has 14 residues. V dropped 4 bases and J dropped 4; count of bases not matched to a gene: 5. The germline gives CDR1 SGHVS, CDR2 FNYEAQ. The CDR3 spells CASSSSTGATEAFF. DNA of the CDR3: TGTGCCAGCAGCTCCTCGACAGGGGCCACTGAAGCTTTCTTT.

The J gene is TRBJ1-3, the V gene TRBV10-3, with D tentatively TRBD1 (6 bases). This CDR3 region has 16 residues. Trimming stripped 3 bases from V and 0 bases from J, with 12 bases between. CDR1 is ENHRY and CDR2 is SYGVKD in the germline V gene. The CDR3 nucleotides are TGTGCCATCAGTGACCGTGGGGGCGACTCTGGAAACACCATATATTTT. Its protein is CAISDRGGDSGNTIYF.

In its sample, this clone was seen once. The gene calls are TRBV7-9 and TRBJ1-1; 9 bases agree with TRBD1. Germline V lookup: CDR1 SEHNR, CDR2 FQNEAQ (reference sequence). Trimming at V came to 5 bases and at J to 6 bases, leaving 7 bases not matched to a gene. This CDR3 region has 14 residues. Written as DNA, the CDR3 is TGTGCCAGCAGCCGGGACAGGGCCGACGCTGAAGCTTTCTTT. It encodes CASSRDRADAEAFF.

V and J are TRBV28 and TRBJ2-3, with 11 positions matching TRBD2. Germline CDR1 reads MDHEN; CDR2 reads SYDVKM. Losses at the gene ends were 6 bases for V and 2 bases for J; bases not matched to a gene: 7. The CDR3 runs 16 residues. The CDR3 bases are TGTGCCAGCAGCCCTAGCGGGAGGAGGGACACAGATACGCAGTATTTT. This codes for CASSPSGRRDTDTQYF.

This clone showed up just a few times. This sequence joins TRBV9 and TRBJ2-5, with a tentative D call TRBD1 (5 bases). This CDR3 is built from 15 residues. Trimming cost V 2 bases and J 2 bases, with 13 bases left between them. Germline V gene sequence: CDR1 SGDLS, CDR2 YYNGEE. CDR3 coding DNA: TGTGCCAGCAGCGTCACAGGTCTGGGGCAAGAGACCCAGTACTTC. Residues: CASSVTGLGQETQYF.

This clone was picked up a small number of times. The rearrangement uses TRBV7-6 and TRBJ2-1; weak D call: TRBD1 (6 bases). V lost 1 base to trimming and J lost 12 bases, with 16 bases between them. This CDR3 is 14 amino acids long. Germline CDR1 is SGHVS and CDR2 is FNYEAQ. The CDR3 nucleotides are TGTGCCAGCAGCTTAGGCGGTACAGGGTTAGTGCAGTTCTTC. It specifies CASSLGGTGLVQFF.

CDR3 region: CASSFLSPGQTSGNTIYF. The CDR3 nucleotides are TGTGCCAGCAGCTTCCTAAGCCCAGGACAGACCTCTGGAAACACCATATATTTT. J is TRBJ1-3 and V is TRBV7-2; D perhaps matches TRBD1 (6 bases). Trimming left V 3 bases short and J 0 bases short, with 18 bases between. This CDR3 has 18 amino acids. Germline V CDR1 and CDR2: SGHTA, FQGNSA. Using reference TRBV7-2 and TRBJ1-3 for the parts outside the CDR3, the full variable domain is GAGVSQSPSNKVTEKGKDVELRCDPISGHTALYWYRQSLGQGLEFLIYFQGNSAPDKSGLPSDRFSAERTGGSVSTLTIQRTQQEDSAVYLCASSFLSPGQTSGNTIYFGEGSWLTVV.

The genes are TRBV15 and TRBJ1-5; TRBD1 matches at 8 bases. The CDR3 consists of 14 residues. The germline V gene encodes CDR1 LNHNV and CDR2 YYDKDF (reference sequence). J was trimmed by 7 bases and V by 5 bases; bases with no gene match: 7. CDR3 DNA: TGTGCCACCAGCGGGACAGGAGGCATCCAGCCCCAGCATTTT. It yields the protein CATSGTGGIQPQHF.

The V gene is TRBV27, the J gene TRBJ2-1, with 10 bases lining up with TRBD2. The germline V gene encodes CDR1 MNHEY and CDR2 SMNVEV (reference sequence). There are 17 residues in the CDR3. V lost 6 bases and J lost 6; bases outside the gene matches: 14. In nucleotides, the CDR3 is TGTGCCAGCAGGCCTAGCGGGAGTTGGCTAGTGGTCAATGAGCAGTTCTTC. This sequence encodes CASRPSGSWLVVNEQFF.

The CDR3 loop reads CASSFPTGREGQSSYNEQFF. The CDR3 nucleotides read TGTGCCAGCAGTTTCCCTACTGGGCGGGAGGGTCAGAGCTCCTACAATGAGCAGTTCTTC. The chain links TRBV28 to TRBJ2-1, with TRBD2 matching over 9 bases. Looked up from germline, CDR1 is MDHEN and CDR2 is SYDVKM. This CDR3 contains 20 residues. V trimming: 3 bases; J trimming: 0 bases; junction bases outside the gene matches: 15.

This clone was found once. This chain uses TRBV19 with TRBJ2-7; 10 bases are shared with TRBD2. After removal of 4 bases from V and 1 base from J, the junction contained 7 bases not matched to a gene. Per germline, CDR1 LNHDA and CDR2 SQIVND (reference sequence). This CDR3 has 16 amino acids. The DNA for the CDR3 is TGTGCCAGTAGTAATACACAGCGGGGGGGATCCTACGAGCAGTACTTC. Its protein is CASSNTQRGGSYEQYF.

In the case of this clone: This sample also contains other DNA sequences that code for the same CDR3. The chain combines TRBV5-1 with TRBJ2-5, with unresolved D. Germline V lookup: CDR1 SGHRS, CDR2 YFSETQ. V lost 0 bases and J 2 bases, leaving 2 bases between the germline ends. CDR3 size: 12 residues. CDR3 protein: CASSLGQETQYF. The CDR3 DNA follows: TGCGCCAGCAGCTTGGGGCAAGAGACCCAGTACTTC.

CDR3 sequence reads: CSVWRTGEADTQYF. As DNA, the CDR3 is TGCAGCGTTTGGCGGACAGGGGAAGCAGATACGCAGTATTTT. The chain employs TRBV29-1 and TRBJ2-3, with 9 positions matching TRBD1. This CDR3 spans 14 amino acids. V lost 5 bases to trimming and J lost 4 bases; unmatched junction nucleotides: 7. The V gene's germline CDR1 is SQVTM and CDR2 ANQGSEA.

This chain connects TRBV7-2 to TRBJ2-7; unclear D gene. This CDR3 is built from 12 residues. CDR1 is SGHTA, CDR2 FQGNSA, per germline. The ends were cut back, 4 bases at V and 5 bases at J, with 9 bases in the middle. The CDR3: CASSSPLHEQYF. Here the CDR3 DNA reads TGTGCCAGCAGCTCCCCTCTCCACGAGCAGTACTTC.

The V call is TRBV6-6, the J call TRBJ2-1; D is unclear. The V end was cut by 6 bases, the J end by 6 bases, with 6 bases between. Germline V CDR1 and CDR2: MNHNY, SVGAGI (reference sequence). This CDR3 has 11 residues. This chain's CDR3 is CASRSPNEQFF. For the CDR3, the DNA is TGTGCCAGCAGATCCCCCAATGAGCAGTTCTTC.

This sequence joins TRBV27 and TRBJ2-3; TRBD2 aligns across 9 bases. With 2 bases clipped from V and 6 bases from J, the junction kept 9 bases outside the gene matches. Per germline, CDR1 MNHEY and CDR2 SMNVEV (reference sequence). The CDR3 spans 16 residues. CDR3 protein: CASSLVGAGGSDTQYF. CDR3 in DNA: TGTGCCAGCAGTTTAGTAGGAGCGGGGGGATCCGATACGCAGTATTTT.

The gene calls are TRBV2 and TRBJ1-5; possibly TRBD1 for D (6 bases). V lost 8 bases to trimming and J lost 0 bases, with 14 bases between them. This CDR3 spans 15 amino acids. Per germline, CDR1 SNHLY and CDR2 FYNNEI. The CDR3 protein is CASHREGYSNQPQHF. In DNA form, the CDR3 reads TGTGCCAGCCACAGGGAGGGTTATAGCAATCAGCCCCAGCATTTT.

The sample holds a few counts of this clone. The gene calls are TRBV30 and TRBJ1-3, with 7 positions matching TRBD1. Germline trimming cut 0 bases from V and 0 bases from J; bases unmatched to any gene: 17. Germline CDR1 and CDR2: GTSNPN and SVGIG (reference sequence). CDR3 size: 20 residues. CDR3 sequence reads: CAWSVLLRMGTASSGNTIYF. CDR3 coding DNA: TGTGCCTGGAGTGTACTGCTCCGGATGGGGACAGCTAGCTCTGGAAACACCATATATTTT. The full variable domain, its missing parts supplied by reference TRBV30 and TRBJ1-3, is SQTIHQWPATLVQPVGSPLSLECTVEGTSNPNLYWYRQAAGRGLQLLFYSVGIGQISSEVPQNLSASRPQDRQFILSSKKLLLSDSGFYLCAWSVLLRMGTASSGNTIYFGEGSWLTVV.